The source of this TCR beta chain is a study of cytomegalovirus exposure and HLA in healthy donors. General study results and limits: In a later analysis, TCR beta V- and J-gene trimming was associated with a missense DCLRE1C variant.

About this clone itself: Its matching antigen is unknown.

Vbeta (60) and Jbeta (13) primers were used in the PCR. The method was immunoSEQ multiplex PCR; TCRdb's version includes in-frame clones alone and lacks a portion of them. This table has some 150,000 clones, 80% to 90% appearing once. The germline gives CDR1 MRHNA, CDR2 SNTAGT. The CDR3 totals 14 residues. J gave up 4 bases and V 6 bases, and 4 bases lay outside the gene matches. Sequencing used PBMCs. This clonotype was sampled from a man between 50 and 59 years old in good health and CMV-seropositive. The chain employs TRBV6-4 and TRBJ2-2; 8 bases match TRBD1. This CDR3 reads CASSVDRGTGELFF. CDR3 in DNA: TGTGCCAGCAGCGTAGACAGGGGCACCGGGGAGCTGTTTTTT.